The rows below give T cell receptor beta chains drawn from one sample of a study of shared T cell receptors in the human thymus. Using immunoSEQ multiplex PCR, the repertoire was profiled, and TCRdb retains in-frame clones only, with some absent. The sample consists of approximately 760,000 clones, roughly 88% of them appearing once. This same sample was also part of a study on human thymus T cells.

The sample was thymocytes. The receptors were gathered from a girl in the first two years of life with a congenital heart defect. Each CDR3 is given with its conserved first and last residue. A D gene is named only where the DNA matches it firmly. Clone size is shown for a subset of rows, as once, few, many or a class of expanded clone.

TRBV4-1	.	TRBJ2-7	.	TGCGCCAGCAGCCCCAGGGAACTCGCAACCTGTTACTTC	CASSPRELATCYF
TRBV4-1	TRBD1	TRBJ2-7	.	TGCGCCAGCAGCCATACCATCCAGGTGGACAGGCCAACCTACGAGCAGTACTTC	CASSHTIQVDRPTYEQYF
TRBV6-6	TRBD1	TRBJ1-5	once	TGTGCCACCCTGAACCAGGGGGCCGTACTTAATCAGCCCCAGCATTTT	CATLNQGAVLNQPQHF
TRBV4-1	TRBD1	TRBJ2-3	.	TGCGCCAGCAGCCAAGGTGAAGGGGGCGGCACAGATACGCAGTATTTT	CASSQGEGGGTDTQYF
TRBV9	TRBD1	TRBJ1-1	.	TGTGCCAGCAGCGTAGGGGACAGCGCGAACACTGAAGCTTTCTTT	CASSVGDSANTEAFF
TRBV10-1	.	TRBJ2-3	few	TGCGCCAGTACGCCTTCGCAGGGCACAGATACGCAGTATTTT	CASTPSQGTDTQYF
TRBV2	.	TRBJ1-2	.	TGTGCCAGCAGTGATACTACGAGGGGGTATAACTATGGCTACACCTTC	CASSDTTRGYNYGYTF
TRBV5-1	TRBD1	TRBJ1-2	.	TGCGCCAGCAGCTTGCCGGGACAGGATCCTTCTCATGGCTACACCTTC	CASSLPGQDPSHGYTF
TRBV7-9	.	TRBJ1-2	.	TGTGCCAGCAGCCCCCGGCGGGTCCTCTATGGCTACACCTTC	CASSPRRVLYGYTF
TRBV28	TRBD1	TRBJ1-3	.	TGTGCCAGCAGGCCTCACAGGGGTAAAACTGGAAACACCATATATTTT	CASRPHRGKTGNTIYF
TRBV5-1	TRBD1	TRBJ2-3	.	TGCGCCAGCAGCCGAAAGACAGGGGGAGCCACAGATACGCAGTATTTT	CASSRKTGGATDTQYF
TRBV2	TRBD1	TRBJ1-1	.	TGTGCCAGCAGGGCTGACAGGGCGGCTTTCTTT	CASRADRAAFF
TRBV12-5	.	TRBJ2-7	.	TGTGCTAGTGGTTTGGTATTATCGACAGCTAGCTCCTACGAGCAGTACTTC	CASGLVLSTASSYEQYF
TRBV7-9	TRBD1	TRBJ2-7	.	TGTGCCAGCAGCTTGCCGCGGGACAGGAGACCCTACGAGCAGTACTTC	CASSLPRDRRPYEQYF
TRBV27	.	TRBJ1-1	.	TGTGCCAGCATGGGTGGTAGGACTTACACACGCACTGAAGCTTTCTTT	CASMGGRTYTRTEAFF
TRBV19	.	TRBJ1-5	once	TGTGCCAGTAGTCTTGGACATCCCGGTTTGCCCCAGCATTTT	CASSLGHPGLPQHF
TRBV2	.	TRBJ2-4	.	TGTGCCAGCAGTGGAGTCGGGACTCCTACAGCCAAAAACATTCAGTACTTC	CASSGVGTPTAKNIQYF
TRBV18	.	TRBJ2-7	.	TGTGCCAGCTCACCTGGGAGTACGACCTACGAGCAGTACTTC	CASSPGSTTYEQYF
TRBV5-1	TRBD1	TRBJ1-2	.	TGCGCCAGCAGCTTGGCGTGGACAGGGGCGCCCCTTTATGGCTACACCTTC	CASSLAWTGAPLYGYTF
TRBV28	.	TRBJ1-1	.	TGTGCCAGCAGTCCAACGTGGGCCACTGAAGCTTTCTTT	CASSPTWATEAFF
TRBV5-4	TRBD1	TRBJ2-5	.	TGTGCCAGCAGCTTGGGCCTTTCTAGGGACAGGGGCCAAGAGACCCAGTACTTC	CASSLGLSRDRGQETQYF